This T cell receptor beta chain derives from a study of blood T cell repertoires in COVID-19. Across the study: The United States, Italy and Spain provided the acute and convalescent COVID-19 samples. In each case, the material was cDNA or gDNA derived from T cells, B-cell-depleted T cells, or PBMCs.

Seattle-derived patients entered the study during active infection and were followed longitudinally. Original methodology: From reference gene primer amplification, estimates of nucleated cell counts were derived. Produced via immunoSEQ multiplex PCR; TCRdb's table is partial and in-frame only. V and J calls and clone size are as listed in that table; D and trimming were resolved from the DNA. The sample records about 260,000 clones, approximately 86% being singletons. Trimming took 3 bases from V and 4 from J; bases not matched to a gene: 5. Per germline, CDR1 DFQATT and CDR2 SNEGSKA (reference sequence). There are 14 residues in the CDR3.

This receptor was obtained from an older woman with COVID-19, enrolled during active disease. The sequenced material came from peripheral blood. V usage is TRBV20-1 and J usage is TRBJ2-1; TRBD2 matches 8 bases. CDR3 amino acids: CSASGRGGYNEQFF. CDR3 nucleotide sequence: TGCAGTGCTAGTGGACGGGGGGGATACAATGAGCAGTTCTTC.